The 30 T cell receptor beta chains in this list originate from one sample, sequenced in a study of blood T cells in healthy people across ages. For the second PCR, which ran for 7 to 11 cycles, a sample-barcoded 5' primer and a J-beta primer mix were used. TCRdb reprocessed the 5' RACE reads with MiXCR, giving one entry per CDR3 protein. The sample lists hundreds of thousands of distinct CDR3 sequences; around 25% were seen once. This same sample was also part of a study on T cells of mothers and their children.

Sequences were obtained from blood. Every receptor here comes from a boy aged 5 to 17 in good health.

This clonotype has a handful of counts. V and J are TRBV7-6 and TRBJ2-5; no clear D gene. CDR1 and CDR2 (germline): SGHVS, FNYEAQ. This CDR3 comprises 14 residues. V was trimmed by 4 bases and J by 1 base, leaving 10 bases between them. The CDR3 region is CASSSVDFQETQYF. The DNA of the CDR3 is TGTGCCAGCAGCTCGGTAGACTTCCAAGAGACCCAGTACTTC.

This chain links TRBV5-5 with TRBJ2-5; a possible D gene is TRBD1 (6 bases). The J call is in doubt because the DNA end fits TRBJ2-7 better. Germline CDR1 SGHKS, CDR2 YYEKEE (reference sequence). The CDR3 is 13 residues long. The CDR3 nucleotides read TGTGCCAGCAGCGTGGACAGTACCGCCGAGCAGTACTTC. This gives the protein CASSVDSTAEQYF.

The chain carries TRBV28 and TRBJ2-5; 7 nucleotides align to TRBD1. The CDR3 is 16 amino acids. Trimming at V came to 5 bases and at J to 1 base, leaving 10 bases not matched to a gene. Germline V gives CDR1 MDHEN, CDR2 SYDVKM. The CDR3 protein is CASSVRQGKTQETQYF. CDR3 bases: TGTGCCAGCAGTGTAAGACAGGGAAAAACCCAAGAGACCCAGTACTTC.

This clonotype has more than one count but fewer than ten. The chain has TRBV7-9 and TRBJ1-4; D remains ambiguous. In germline, CDR1 is SEHNR, CDR2 FQNEAQ (reference sequence). This CDR3 has 11 amino acids. V was trimmed by 1 base and J by 15 bases, leaving 9 bases between them. The CDR3 is CASSLEEGLFF. The CDR3 DNA sequence: TGTGCCAGCAGCTTAGAGGAGGGTTTGTTTTTT. Using reference TRBV7-9 and TRBJ1-4 for the parts outside the CDR3, the full variable domain is DTGVSQNPRHKITKRGQNVTFRCDPISEHNRLYWYRQTLGQGPEFLTYFQNEAQLEKSRLLSDRFSAERPKGSFSTLEIQRTEQGDSAMYLCASSLEEGLFFGSGTQLSVL.

V and J are TRBV6-5 and TRBJ2-2; D gene unclear. Trimming removed 6 bases from V and 8 bases from J, with 7 bases in between. This CDR3 region has 11 residues. The V gene's germline CDR1 is MNHEY and CDR2 SVGAGI. The CDR3 DNA is TGTGCCAGCAGATATCTGGGGGAGCTGTTTTTT. Translation: CASRYLGELFF.

As concerns this clonotype: One junction end does not reproduce the germline sequence, and a read error may be involved. V is TRBV15 and J is TRBJ1-5, with a weak D call TRBD1 (5 bases). This CDR3 spans 19 amino acids. Germline-derived CDR1 and CDR2 are LNHNV and YYDKDF (reference sequence). The CDR3 sequence: CATSTINGWDPWVGQPRHF. CDR3 nucleotide sequence: TGTGCCACCAGCACCATCAACGGATGGGACCCGTGGGTGGGTCAGCCCCGGCATTTT.

This clonotype was seen once. The chain links TRBV19 to TRBJ1-2; D is undetermined. This CDR3 is 13 amino acids long. V was clipped by 5 bases and J by 4 bases, with 11 bases between them. Germline lookup yields CDR1 LNHDA and CDR2 SQIVND (reference sequence). CDR3: CASSLDRVYGYTF. The CDR3, as DNA: TGTGCCAGTAGTTTGGACCGAGTCTATGGCTACACCTTC.

The rearrangement uses TRBV7-6 and TRBJ2-7; 11 bases are shared with TRBD1. Trimming at V came to 5 bases and at J to 0 bases, leaving 6 bases not matched to a gene. This CDR3 has 16 amino acids. Germline V lookup: CDR1 SGHVS, CDR2 FNYEAQ. The CDR3 loop reads CASSPGTGGFSYEQYF. The CDR3 DNA follows: TGTGCCAGCAGCCCGGGGACAGGGGGATTCTCCTACGAGCAGTACTTC.

This chain uses TRBV6-1 with TRBJ2-1; 8 nucleotides line up with TRBD2. V was clipped by 6 bases and J by 4 bases; unmatched bases: 8. The CDR3 extends over 15 amino acids. In germline, CDR1 is MNHNS, CDR2 SASEGT. The CDR3 sequence: CASRLHSGGYNEQFF. In nucleotides, the CDR3 is TGTGCCAGCAGACTTCATTCGGGGGGGTACAATGAGCAGTTCTTC.

This clonotype was seen a handful of times. This rearrangement joins TRBV5-6 to TRBJ2-5; D may be TRBD1 (6 bases). The J call may not be correct, given that the DNA end is closer to TRBJ2-1. The germline V gene has CDR1 SGHDT and CDR2 YYEEEE. The CDR3 contains 16 residues. As DNA, the CDR3 is TGTGCCAGCAGCTTGTTTGATCTGGACAGCCACAATGAGCAGTTCTTC. Translating gives CASSLFDLDSHNEQFF.

The rearrangement joins TRBV11-2 to TRBJ2-4; D is uncertain. This CDR3 has 15 amino acids. Germline-derived CDR1 and CDR2 are SGHAT and FQNNGV. The germline V and J ends were trimmed by 1 base and 4 bases, with 11 bases remaining between them. CDR3 DNA sequence: TGTGCCAGCAGCTTAGGAAGGCAGCCTAAAAACATTCAGTACTTC. Translation: CASSLGRQPKNIQYF.

The table lists this clonotype with a few counts. The chain couples TRBV7-2 to TRBJ2-6; D ambiguous. Looked up from germline, CDR1 is SGHTA and CDR2 is FQGNSA. V lost 5 bases and J 3 bases, leaving 20 bases between the germline ends. The CDR3 totals 18 residues. The CDR3 region has the DNA TGTGCCAGCAGCCTCCGGCACCCTACTTATAGTGGGGCCAACGTCCTGACTTTC. Its protein is CASSLRHPTYSGANVLTF.

V usage is TRBV11-1 and J usage is TRBJ1-2, with 9 positions matching TRBD1. This CDR3 contains 14 residues. Germline V gives CDR1 SGHAT, CDR2 FQDESV (reference sequence). V lost 5 bases and J lost 6; bases outside the gene matches: 7. The CDR3 bases are TGTGCCAGCAGCCTCAGACAGGGGGAAGATGGCTACACCTTC. Protein: CASSLRQGEDGYTF.

The chain recombines TRBV5-1 with TRBJ2-6, with D perhaps TRBD1 (5 bases). Germline V gene sequence: CDR1 SGHRS, CDR2 YFSETQ. The CDR3 is made up of 15 amino acids. V lost 0 bases and J 3 bases, leaving 7 bases between the germline ends. CDR3 in DNA: TGCGCCAGCAGCTTGGAGGGGTTTGGGGCCAACGTCCTGACTTTC. Translating gives CASSLEGFGANVLTF.

This chain uses TRBV5-1 with TRBJ2-5; weak D call: TRBD2 (5 bases). CDR3 length: 17 residues. In germline, CDR1 is SGHRS, CDR2 YFSETQ. V dropped 0 bases and J dropped 3 bases, with 18 bases sitting between them. The DNA of the CDR3 is TGCGCCAGCAGCTTGGGTCCTAGCCCCCCCGGGGAAGAGACCCAGTACTTC. Protein: CASSLGPSPPGEETQYF.

This chain connects TRBV4-1 to TRBJ2-7; 10 bases agree with TRBD1. With 2 bases clipped from V and 3 bases from J, the junction kept 4 bases outside the gene matches. Germline values: CDR1 MGHRA, CDR2 YSYEKL. This CDR3 is built from 15 residues. This chain's CDR3 is CASSQTRDRGYEQYF. CDR3 bases: TGCGCCAGCAGCCAAACCCGGGACAGGGGCTACGAGCAGTACTTC.

V is TRBV24-1 and J is TRBJ2-5, with D possibly TRBD2 on 7 matching bases. This CDR3 is built from 16 residues. CDR1 is KGHDR and CDR2 is SFDVKD in the germline V gene. Trimming removed 0 bases from V and 0 bases from J, with 10 bases in between. The CDR3: CATSDLGGGHQETQYF. The CDR3 nucleotides read TGTGCCACCAGTGATTTGGGGGGGGGCCACCAAGAGACCCAGTACTTC.

This clonotype has more than one count but fewer than ten. The chain links TRBV3-1 to TRBJ1-2, with D possibly TRBD1 on 5 matching bases. Germline V gene lookup returns CDR1 LGHDT and CDR2 YNNKEL (reference sequence). V lost 1 base and J lost 5, with 14 bases in between. There are 15 residues in the CDR3. CDR3 amino acids: CASSQVSQGGYGYTF. The CDR3 bases are TGTGCCAGCAGCCAAGTTTCTCAGGGTGGTTATGGCTACACCTTC.

This clonotype appeared many times. The chain uses TRBV4-1 and TRBJ1-4; D is unresolved. CDR3 length: 13 residues. Trimming removed 4 bases at V and 5 bases at J, with 8 bases between. Germline lookup yields CDR1 MGHRA and CDR2 YSYEKL. The CDR3 protein is CASSLGLNEKLFF. Here the CDR3 DNA reads TGCGCCAGCAGCCTCGGGCTGAATGAAAAACTGTTTTTT.

The genes are TRBV13 and TRBJ2-5, with D perhaps being TRBD1 or TRBD2 (6 bases each). The CDR3 loop spans 14 amino acids. V gave up 11 bases and J gave up 5 bases, with 21 bases separating them. Germline V CDR1 and CDR2: PRHDT, FYEKMQ (reference sequence). This chain's CDR3 is CACKRGGSEETQYF. DNA of the CDR3: TGTGCCTGCAAGCGAGGGGGGTCTGAGGAGACCCAGTACTTC. Using reference TRBV13 and TRBJ2-5 for the parts outside the CDR3, the full variable domain is AAGVIQSPRHLIKEKRETATLKCYPIPRHDTVYWYQQGPGQDPQFLISFYEKMQSDKGSIPDRFSAQQFSDYHSELNMSSLELGDSALYFCACKRGGSEETQYFGPGTRLLVL.

Many counts were recorded for this clonotype. The chain links TRBV3-1 to TRBJ1-3; D unresolved. The CDR3 spans 15 residues. V gave up 4 bases and J gave up 2 bases, with 12 bases separating them. The germline gives CDR1 LGHDT, CDR2 YNNKEL (reference sequence). The CDR3 DNA reads TGTGCCAGCAGCCCTCGAGGCCGAGCTGGAAACACCATATATTTT. The encoded protein is CASSPRGRAGNTIYF.

Of note for this clonotype: At one of its ends the junction is not consistent with the germline gene, which may arise from a read error. The chain has TRBV11-2 and TRBJ2-2, with D possibly being TRBD1 or TRBD2 (6 bases each). The germline V gene has CDR1 SGHAT and CDR2 FQNNGV. This CDR3 has 16 residues. CDR3 nucleotides: TGTGCCAGCAGCTTGGGGGCGGGATCGAACACCGGAGAGCTGTTTTTT. Encoded protein: CASSLGAGSNTGELFF.

V and J are TRBV7-2 and TRBJ2-7; tentatively, D is TRBD1 (5 bases). The V gene lost 2 bases and the J gene lost 3 bases, with 17 bases spanning the gap. The CDR3 sequence is 16 residues long. Germline V gene data show CDR1 as SGHTA and CDR2 as FQGNSA. The chain's CDR3 is CASSLPVKGFNYEQYF. The DNA for the CDR3 is TGTGCCAGCAGCTTACCTGTAAAGGGGTTTAACTACGAGCAGTACTTC.

Ten or more counts support this clonotype. V is TRBV5-1 and J is TRBJ2-2; the D is unclear. V lost 0 bases, J lost 7 bases, and 1 base lay in between. The CDR3 contains 11 residues. The germline V gene encodes CDR1 SGHRS and CDR2 YFSETQ. CDR3 protein: CASSLDGELFF. For the CDR3, the DNA is TGCGCCAGCAGCTTGGACGGGGAGCTGTTTTTT.

The chain combines TRBV18 with TRBJ1-1, with 9 positions matching TRBD1. Unmatched junction bases numbered 7, after V lost 5 bases and J lost 3 bases. The CDR3 runs to 15 residues. The germline gives CDR1 KGHSH, CDR2 LQKENI. The CDR3 is CASSSQTGGDTEAFF. The CDR3 coding sequence is TGTGCCAGCTCATCCCAGACAGGGGGGGACACTGAAGCTTTCTTT.

The CDR3 DNA sequence: TGCAGCGTTTCCCCGGCGGGAGGGCCAACGGAGACCCAGTACTTC. Residues: CSVSPAGGPTETQYF. The genes are TRBV29-1 and TRBJ2-5, with 9 positions matching TRBD2. The germline gives CDR1 SQVTM, CDR2 ANQGSEA. The CDR3 sequence is 15 residues long. V lost 5 bases to trimming and J lost 5 bases; unmatched junction nucleotides: 12.

This clonotype was detected only a few times. The chain recombines TRBV12-3 or TRBV12-4 with TRBJ2-7; tentatively, D is TRBD2 (6 bases). V gave up 4 bases and J gave up 2 bases, with 12 bases separating them. This CDR3 spans 14 amino acids. The CDR3 region is CASSYGTQAYEQYF. CDR3 in DNA: TGTGCCAGCAGTTACGGGACTCAAGCCTACGAGCAGTACTTC.

The chain couples TRBV5-1 to TRBJ1-3; possibly TRBD1 for D (5 bases). The germline V gene encodes CDR1 SGHRS and CDR2 YFSETQ. V was pared by 3 bases and J by 0 bases, with 10 bases between. The CDR3 loop spans 15 amino acids. CDR3 in amino acids: CASSWDSSSGNTIYF. As DNA, the CDR3 is TGCGCCAGCAGCTGGGACTCGAGCTCTGGAAACACCATATATTTT. The variable domain in full, with the rest retrieved from reference TRBV5-1 and TRBJ1-3, is KAGVTQTPRYLIKTRGQQVTLSCSPISGHRSVSWYQQTPGQGLQFLFEYFSETQRNKGNFPGRFSGRQFSNSRSEMNVSTLELGDSALYLCASSWDSSSGNTIYFGEGSWLTVV.

The rearrangement links TRBV2 to TRBJ1-4; D gene unclear. The CDR3 is made up of 15 amino acids. Trimming took 1 base from V and 0 from J, leaving 6 bases between them. Germline V lookup: CDR1 SNHLY, CDR2 FYNNEI. Here the CDR3 DNA reads TGTGCCAGCAGTGAAGGCAGCGCAACTAATGAAAAACTGTTTTTT. It is translated as CASSEGSATNEKLFF.

In its sample, this clonotype was seen many times. This chain uses TRBV5-1 with TRBJ2-5; 8 bases map to TRBD2. The J call is in doubt because the DNA end fits TRBJ2-1 better. From germline, CDR1 is SGHRS and CDR2 YFSETQ. The CDR3 sequence is 13 residues long. The CDR3 reads CASRRPGGGEQFF. DNA for the CDR3: TGCGCCAGCAGGAGGCCGGGGGGGGGTGAGCAGTTCTTC.